The present T cell receptor beta chain was sequenced within a study of T cell clonality in common variable immunodeficiency. Overall study results and limits: Shared TCRbeta clones were fewer between CVID subjects than controls. CVID subjects showed higher TCRbeta clonality than healthy controls. Patient heterogeneity in the CVID cohort limited correlations between repertoire features and clinical complications.

Libraries were prepared by immunoSEQ multiplex PCR; TCRdb keeps only in-frame clonotypes and omits some of them. The profile covers tens of thousands of clones, none occurring a single time. This clone was seen at least ten times. Its antigen is as yet unknown. The read terminates 3 residues ahead of where the CDR3 ends, so the germline J gene completes it. The CDR3 runs 14 residues. Germline trimming cut 3 bases from V and 1 base from J; bases unmatched to any gene: 3. Germline-derived CDR1 and CDR2 are DFQATT and SNEGSKA (reference sequence). This TCR derives from a person aged 18-70 years in good health. Sequencing was performed on peripheral blood mononuclear cells. V usage is TRBV20-1 and J usage is TRBJ2-7; 10 bases map to TRBD1. Partial CDR3 DNA: TGCAGTGCTAGTGGACAGGGGGTGTCCTACGAG. It encodes CSASGQGVSYE. The full CDR3 sequence reads CSASGQGVSYEQYF.